The rows below give T cell receptor beta chains drawn from one sample of a study of blood T cell repertoires in COVID-19. Profiling relied on immunoSEQ multiplex PCR, and the TCRdb table lists in-frame clones only, not all of them. The sample holds about 83,000 clones, roughly 90% seen once. The sample consisted of peripheral blood. These receptor sequences come from a woman between 45 and 65 years old with active or convalescent COVID-19. The CDR3 runs from the conserved cysteine through the conserved F or W. The order of the fields is D gene, clone size, V gene, J gene, CDR3 protein. A D gene is named only where the DNA matches it firmly. Only some rows state a clone size, as once, few, many or a class for expanded clones.

d_call: NA; clone_size: NA; v_call: TRBV24-1; j_call: TRBJ2-5; cdr3_aa: CATSDPGETQYF
d_call: NA; clone_size: NA; v_call: TRBV24-1; j_call: TRBJ1-1; cdr3_aa: CATSDGFEAFF
d_call: TRBD1; clone_size: NA; v_call: TRBV6-2/TRBV6-3; j_call: TRBJ2-3; cdr3_aa: CASSRDRGSDTQYF
d_call: NA; clone_size: NA; v_call: TRBV19; j_call: TRBJ2-2; cdr3_aa: CASSAAGLNTGELFF
d_call: TRBD2; clone_size: NA; v_call: TRBV19; j_call: TRBJ2-5; cdr3_aa: CASSKPGLAGNQETQYF
d_call: NA; clone_size: NA; v_call: TRBV5-1; j_call: TRBJ2-5; cdr3_aa: CASSFLGEQETQYF
d_call: TRBD1; clone_size: NA; v_call: TRBV6-1; j_call: TRBJ1-4; cdr3_aa: CASSGGGLATNEKLFF
d_call: TRBD2; clone_size: once; v_call: TRBV9; j_call: TRBJ2-2; cdr3_aa: CASSPRGSGDTGELFF
d_call: NA; clone_size: NA; v_call: TRBV5-4; j_call: TRBJ1-4; cdr3_aa: CASSTRDGSKELFF
d_call: NA; clone_size: NA; v_call: TRBV5-4; j_call: TRBJ2-3; cdr3_aa: CASSLEEDTQYF
d_call: NA; clone_size: NA; v_call: TRBV10-3; j_call: TRBJ1-1; cdr3_aa: CAINQGGWNTEAFF
d_call: TRBD1; clone_size: NA; v_call: TRBV10-3; j_call: TRBJ1-2; cdr3_aa: CAITLDRDYGYTF
d_call: NA; clone_size: NA; v_call: TRBV5-1; j_call: TRBJ1-6; cdr3_aa: CASSGGPGNRALHF
d_call: TRBD1; clone_size: NA; v_call: TRBV7-8; j_call: TRBJ1-3; cdr3_aa: CASSLARQGVVSGNTIYF
d_call: NA; clone_size: NA; v_call: TRBV30; j_call: TRBJ1-1; cdr3_aa: CAWSHDRAFF
d_call: NA; clone_size: NA; v_call: TRBV9; j_call: TRBJ1-1; cdr3_aa: CASSVAGGGLNTEAFF
d_call: TRBD2; clone_size: NA; v_call: TRBV7-9; j_call: TRBJ2-6; cdr3_aa: CASSPRLSGVSGANVLTF
d_call: TRBD2; clone_size: NA; v_call: TRBV7-2; j_call: TRBJ2-4; cdr3_aa: CASSPGTSGGGYDIQYF
d_call: NA; clone_size: NA; v_call: TRBV5-6; j_call: TRBJ2-7; cdr3_aa: CASSLGTVTYEQYF
d_call: TRBD1; clone_size: NA; v_call: TRBV28; j_call: TRBJ1-2; cdr3_aa: CASRRTGGGSYTF
d_call: TRBD1; clone_size: NA; v_call: TRBV19; j_call: TRBJ1-2; cdr3_aa: CASRKRDRGRGYGYTF
d_call: TRBD1; clone_size: NA; v_call: TRBV27; j_call: TRBJ1-1; cdr3_aa: CASSVLPGQGIAEAFF
d_call: TRBD1; clone_size: NA; v_call: TRBV27; j_call: TRBJ1-5; cdr3_aa: CASSLGRDRVTQPQHF